This TCR beta chain derives from a study of technical replicates of blood from several donors (dated by TCRdb to about 2017). A note on this clone: Its antigen target is currently unknown. Base qualities are not at hand, and no much larger clone is one base apart.

The V and J ends are trimmed by 6 bases and 0 bases, leaving 9 bases between them. The germline V gene (reference sequence) sets CDR1 to LNHDA and CDR2 to SQIVND. Taken from cysteine to phenylalanine, the CDR3 has 13 residues. Left in the record is the CDR3 DNA by itself, 39 bases read in frame from the first base. Receptors were amplified or captured by the immunoSEQ multiplex PCR assay. As stored in TCRdb, this immuneACCESS dataset retains in-frame rearrangements with V and J assigned. A fraction of the clones does not appear; measured against another copy, unresolved V genes explain less than half of the discrepancy, and the remainder lacks a known reason. The sample table lists nearly 90,000 clones, around 93% of them with a count of one. Under 0.4% of the sample is held by the ten biggest clonotypes.

Sequencing was carried out using T cells isolated from PBMCs. The TCR originated in a human donor in good health. The chain is encoded by TRBV19 joined to TRBJ2-7, with TRBD2 perhaps the D gene, on 6 matching bases. The CDR3 region: CASRASDSYEQYF. The nucleotide sequence is given as TGTGCCAGTAGGGCTAGCGACTCCTACGAGCAGTACTTC.